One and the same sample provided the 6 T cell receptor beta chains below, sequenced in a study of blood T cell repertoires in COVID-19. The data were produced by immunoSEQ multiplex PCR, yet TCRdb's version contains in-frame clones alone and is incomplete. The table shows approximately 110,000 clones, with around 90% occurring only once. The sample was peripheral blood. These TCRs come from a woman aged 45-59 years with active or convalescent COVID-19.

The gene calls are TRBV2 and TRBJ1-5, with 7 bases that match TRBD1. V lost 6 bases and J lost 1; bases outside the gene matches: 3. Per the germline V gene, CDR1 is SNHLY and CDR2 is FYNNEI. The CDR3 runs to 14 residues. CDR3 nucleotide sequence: TGTGCCAGCAGACAGGGGACGAGCAATCAGCCCCAGCATTTT. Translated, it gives CASRQGTSNQPQHF.

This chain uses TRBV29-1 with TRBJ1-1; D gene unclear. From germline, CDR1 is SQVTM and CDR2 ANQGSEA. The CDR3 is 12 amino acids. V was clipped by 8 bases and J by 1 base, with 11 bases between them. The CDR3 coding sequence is TGCAGCTCAGGCAACCGGAACACTGAAGCTTTCTTT. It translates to CSSGNRNTEAFF.

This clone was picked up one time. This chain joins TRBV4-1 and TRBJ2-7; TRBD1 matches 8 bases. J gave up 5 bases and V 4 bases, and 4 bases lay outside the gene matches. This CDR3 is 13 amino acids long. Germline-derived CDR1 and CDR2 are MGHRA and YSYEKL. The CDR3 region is CASSRTGSHEQYF. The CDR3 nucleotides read TGCGCCAGCAGCCGGACAGGGTCCCACGAGCAGTACTTC.

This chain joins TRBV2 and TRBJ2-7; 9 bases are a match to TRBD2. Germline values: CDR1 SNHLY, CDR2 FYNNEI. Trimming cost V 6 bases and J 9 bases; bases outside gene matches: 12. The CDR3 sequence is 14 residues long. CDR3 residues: CASRAGLAGSPQYF. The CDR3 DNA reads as TGTGCCAGCAGGGCAGGTCTAGCGGGGTCTCCGCAGTACTTC.

The CDR3 is CASSSLAGGPAGELFF. CDR3 coding DNA: TGCGCCAGCAGCTCGCTAGCGGGAGGGCCAGCCGGGGAGCTGTTTTTT. The rearrangement joins TRBV5-1 to TRBJ2-2; 12 bases line up with TRBD2. CDR3 length: 16 residues. J gave up 6 bases and V 3 bases, and 6 bases lay outside the gene matches. Germline V lookup: CDR1 SGHRS, CDR2 YFSETQ.

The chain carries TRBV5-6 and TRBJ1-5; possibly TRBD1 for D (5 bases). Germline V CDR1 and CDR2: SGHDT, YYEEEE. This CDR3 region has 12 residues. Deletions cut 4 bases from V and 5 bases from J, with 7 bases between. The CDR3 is CASSRGDQPQHF. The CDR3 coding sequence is TGTGCCAGCAGCCGGGGGGATCAGCCCCAGCATTTT.